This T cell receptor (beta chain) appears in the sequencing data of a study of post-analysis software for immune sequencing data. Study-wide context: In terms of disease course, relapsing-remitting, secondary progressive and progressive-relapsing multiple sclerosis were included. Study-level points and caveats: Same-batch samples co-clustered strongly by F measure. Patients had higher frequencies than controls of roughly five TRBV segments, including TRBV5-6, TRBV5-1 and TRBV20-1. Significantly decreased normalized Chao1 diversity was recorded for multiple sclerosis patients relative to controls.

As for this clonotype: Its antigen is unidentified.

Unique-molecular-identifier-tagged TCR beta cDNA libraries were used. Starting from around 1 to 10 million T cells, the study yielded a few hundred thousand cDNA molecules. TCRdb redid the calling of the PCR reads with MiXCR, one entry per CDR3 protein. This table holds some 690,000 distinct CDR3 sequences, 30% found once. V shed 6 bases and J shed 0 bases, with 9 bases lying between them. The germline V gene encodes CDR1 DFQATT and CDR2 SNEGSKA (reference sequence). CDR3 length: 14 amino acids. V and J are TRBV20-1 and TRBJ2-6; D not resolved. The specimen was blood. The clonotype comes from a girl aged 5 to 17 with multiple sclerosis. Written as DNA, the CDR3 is TGCAGTGCCCCAGCGAGCTCTGGGGCCAACGTCCTGACTTTC. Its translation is CSAPASSGANVLTF.